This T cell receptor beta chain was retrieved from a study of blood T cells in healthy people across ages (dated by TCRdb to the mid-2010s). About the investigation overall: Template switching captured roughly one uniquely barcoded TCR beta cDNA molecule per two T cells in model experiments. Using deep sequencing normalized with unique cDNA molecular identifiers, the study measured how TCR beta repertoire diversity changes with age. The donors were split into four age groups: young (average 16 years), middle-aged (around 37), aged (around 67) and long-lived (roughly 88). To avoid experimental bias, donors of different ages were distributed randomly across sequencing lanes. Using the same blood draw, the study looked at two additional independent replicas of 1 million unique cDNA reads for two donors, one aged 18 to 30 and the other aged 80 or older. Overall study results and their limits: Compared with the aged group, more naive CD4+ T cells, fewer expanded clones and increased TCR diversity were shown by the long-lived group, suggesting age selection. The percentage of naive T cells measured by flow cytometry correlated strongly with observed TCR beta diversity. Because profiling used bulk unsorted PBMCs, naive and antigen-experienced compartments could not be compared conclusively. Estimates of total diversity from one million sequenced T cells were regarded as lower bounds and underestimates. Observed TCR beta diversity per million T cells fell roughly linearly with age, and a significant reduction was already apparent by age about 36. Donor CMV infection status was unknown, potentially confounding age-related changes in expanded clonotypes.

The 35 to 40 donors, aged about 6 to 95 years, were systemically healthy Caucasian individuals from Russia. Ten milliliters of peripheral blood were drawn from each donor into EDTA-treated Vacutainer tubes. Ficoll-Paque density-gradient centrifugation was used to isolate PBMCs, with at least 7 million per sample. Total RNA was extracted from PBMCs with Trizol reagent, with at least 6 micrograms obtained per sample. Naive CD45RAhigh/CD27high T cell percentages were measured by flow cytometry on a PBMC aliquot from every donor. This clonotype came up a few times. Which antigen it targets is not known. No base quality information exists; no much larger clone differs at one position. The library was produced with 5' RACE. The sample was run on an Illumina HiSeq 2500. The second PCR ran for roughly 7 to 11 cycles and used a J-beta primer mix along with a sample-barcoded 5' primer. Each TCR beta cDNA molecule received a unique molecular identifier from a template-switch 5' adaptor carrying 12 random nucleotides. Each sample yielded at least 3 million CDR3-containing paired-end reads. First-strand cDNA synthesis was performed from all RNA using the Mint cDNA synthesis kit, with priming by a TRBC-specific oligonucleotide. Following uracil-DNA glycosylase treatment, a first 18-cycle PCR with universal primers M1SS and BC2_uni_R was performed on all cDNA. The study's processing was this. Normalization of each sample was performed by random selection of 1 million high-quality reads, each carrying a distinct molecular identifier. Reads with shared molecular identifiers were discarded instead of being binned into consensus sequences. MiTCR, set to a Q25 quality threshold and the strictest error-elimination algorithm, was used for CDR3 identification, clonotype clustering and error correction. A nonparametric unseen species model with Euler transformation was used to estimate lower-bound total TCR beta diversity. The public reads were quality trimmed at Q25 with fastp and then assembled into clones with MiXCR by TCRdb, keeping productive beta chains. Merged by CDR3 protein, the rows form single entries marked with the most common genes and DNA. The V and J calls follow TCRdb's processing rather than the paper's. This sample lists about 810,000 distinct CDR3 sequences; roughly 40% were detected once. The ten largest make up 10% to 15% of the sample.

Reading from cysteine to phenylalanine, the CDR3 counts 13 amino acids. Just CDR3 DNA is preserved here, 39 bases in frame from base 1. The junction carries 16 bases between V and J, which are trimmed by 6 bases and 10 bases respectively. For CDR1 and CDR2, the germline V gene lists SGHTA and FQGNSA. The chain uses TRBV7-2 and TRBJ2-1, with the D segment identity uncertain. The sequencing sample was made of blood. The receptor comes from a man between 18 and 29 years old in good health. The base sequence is TGTGCCAGCAGTCAAAATCGGTTCCGGGAGCAGTTCTTC. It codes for CASSQNRFREQFF.